The 9 T cell receptor beta chains below come from one sample, sequenced in a study of shared clonotypes between healthy human individuals (dated by TCRdb to the early 2020s). Receptors were amplified or captured by the immunoSEQ multiplex PCR assay. This immuneACCESS table, as held by TCRdb, lists in-frame sequences with V and J called but not all clones. Of the missing ones, under half trace to an unresolved V gene in checked studies; the others have no known cause. The sample has around 1.1 million clones on record, roughly 74% of them singletons. The ten largest clones add up to under 0.8% of the sample. Source material: memory CD4+ T cells from PBMCs. The cell subset or site label here, explained by the study, means: CD45RA-negative fraction. Source of these receptors: a man aged 18 to 29 in good health. Some clones in this sample may be carry-over from other donors' samples.

The J gene is TRBJ2-1, the V gene TRBV7-9; D is uncertain. V dropped 5 bases and J dropped 7 bases, with 12 bases sitting between them. From germline, CDR1 is SEHNR and CDR2 FQNEAQ (reference sequence). CDR3 length: 13 amino acids. The CDR3 DNA reads TGTGCCAGCAGCCCAAAAGCCAGAAATGAGCAGTTCTTC. It translates to CASSPKARNEQFF.

This clone was recorded at least ten times. The J gene is TRBJ2-1, the V gene TRBV7-2, with 8 bases matching TRBD1. This CDR3 is built from 14 residues. The germline V gene has CDR1 SGHTA and CDR2 FQGNSA. The V and J ends lost 5 bases and 9 bases, in that order; junction bases with no gene match: 9. The CDR3 is CASSGRQGTGEQFF. DNA for the CDR3: TGTGCCAGCAGCGGACGACAGGGGACGGGTGAGCAGTTCTTC.

This clone has a single count. This sequence joins TRBV28 and TRBJ2-7, with unresolved D. The V and J ends lost 4 bases and 4 bases respectively, with 8 bases between them. The CDR3 runs 12 residues. Germline loops: CDR1 MDHEN, CDR2 SYDVKM. The chain's CDR3 is CASSSLNYEQYF. The DNA for the CDR3 is TGTGCCAGCAGTTCCCTGAATTACGAGCAGTACTTC.

The chain employs TRBV28 and TRBJ1-1; tentative D call: TRBD1 (5 bases). Trimming took 6 bases from V and 3 from J, leaving 20 bases between them. CDR1 is MDHEN, CDR2 SYDVKM, per germline. This CDR3 is built from 16 residues. CDR3 region: CASSSPRGGDDTEAFF. The CDR3 nucleotides are TGTGCCAGCAGCTCACCCCGGGGGGGGGATGACACTGAAGCTTTCTTT.

The chain links TRBV5-1 to TRBJ1-1, with 9 positions matching TRBD1. Germline V gene lookup returns CDR1 SGHRS and CDR2 YFSETQ. Unmatched junction bases numbered 7, after V lost 4 bases and J lost 0 bases. The CDR3 has 16 residues. The CDR3 is CASSRGTGRVNTEAFF. In nucleotides, the CDR3 is TGCGCCAGCAGCCGCGGGACAGGGCGTGTGAACACTGAAGCTTTCTTT.

The chain joins TRBV6-1 to TRBJ2-3; 10 bases map to TRBD1. CDR3 length: 15 amino acids. Germline V gene data show CDR1 as MNHNS and CDR2 as SASEGT. The V and J ends lost 6 bases and 1 base, in that order; junction bases with no gene match: 4. CDR3 DNA sequence: TGTGCCAGCAGATACGGGACAGGGGGCACAGATACGCAGTATTTT. It translates to CASRYGTGGTDTQYF.

The J gene is TRBJ1-5, the V gene TRBV28; D might be TRBD1 (5 bases). CDR1 and CDR2 (germline): MDHEN, SYDVKM. This CDR3 is built from 18 residues. Deletions cut 2 bases from V and 2 bases from J, with 19 bases between. CDR3 coding DNA: TGTGCCAGCAGTTTAAGGTTCAGGGCCTCTCGGGGCAATCAGCCCCAGCATTTT. It codes for CASSLRFRASRGNQPQHF.

On this clone itself: Other DNA sequences in the sample encode the same CDR3. The V and J genes are TRBV7-9 and TRBJ2-7; tentative D call: TRBD2 (5 bases). Trimming removed 1 base at V and 2 bases at J, with 9 bases between. This CDR3 has 14 amino acids. Germline values: CDR1 SEHNR, CDR2 FQNEAQ (reference sequence). Here the CDR3 DNA reads TGTGCCAGCAGCTTAGGGGGAGTGGCCTACGAGCAGTACTTC. Amino acids: CASSLGGVAYEQYF.

The chain is built from TRBV6-1 and TRBJ1-1; unclear D gene. This CDR3 is built from 13 residues. Per the germline V gene, CDR1 is MNHNS and CDR2 is SASEGT. With 4 bases removed from V and 5 bases from J, the gap between germline ends came to 11 bases. The CDR3 protein is CASSGNVETEAFF. The DNA of the CDR3 is TGTGCCAGCAGTGGAAACGTAGAGACTGAAGCTTTCTTT.